This entry concerns a single TCR beta chain. Its antigen is currently unknown. The data belong to a study of T cells in Graves' hyperthyroidism and ophthalmopathy. Study results and caveats: Ophthalmopathy was told apart from stable hyperthyroidism by a 13 V-J model. Most expanded thyroid clonotypes above 0.001 also appeared in blood.

Ophthalmopathy cases scored 3 or more on the Clinical Activity Score and 4 or more on NOSPECS grade, with duration below 3 months. Source material for PBMCs was over 7.5 ml fresh peripheral blood. V was clipped by 5 bases and J by 5 bases; unmatched bases: 7. Looked up from germline, CDR1 is SQVTM and CDR2 is ANQGSEA. CDR3 size: 14 residues. From RNA transcripts, TCR beta CDR3 regions were amplified. In the first-round RT-PCR of the TCR CDR3, the HTBI primer set was used. TCRdb analysed the multiplex PCR reads with MiXCR anew, one entry per CDR3 protein. The repertoire holds around 620,000 distinct CDR3 sequences, with approximately 15% as singletons.

Source material: blood. This sequence joins TRBV29-1 and TRBJ2-7; 12 bases align to TRBD1. The source of this sequence is a woman in her late teens or twenties with Graves' ophthalmopathy. The CDR3 here is CSVTGTGGWDEQYF. CDR3 nucleotides: TGCAGCGTTACGGGGACAGGGGGCTGGGACGAGCAGTACTTC.